This T cell receptor (beta chain) stems from a study of blood T cell repertoires in COVID-19. Only in-frame clones appear in the TCRdb table, and some are missing; sequencing was by immunoSEQ multiplex PCR. The sample lists about 150,000 clones, approximately 80% occurring once. Trimming cost V 3 bases and J 2 bases, with 10 bases left between them. CDR3 length: 14 amino acids. Germline V lookup: CDR1 SGHTA, CDR2 FQGTGA. Sequenced input: peripheral blood. This TCR was recovered from a human donor in a cohort sampled during active COVID-19. The chain has TRBV7-3 and TRBJ1-1, with D tentatively TRBD1 (6 bases). The CDR3 DNA reads TGTGCCAGCAGCTTGTTAGGGGGTAACACTGAAGCTTTCTTT. Its translation is CASSLLGGNTEAFF.